The rows below give T cell receptor beta chains drawn from one sample of a study of blood T cell repertoires in COVID-19. The data were produced by immunoSEQ multiplex PCR, yet TCRdb's version contains in-frame clones alone and is incomplete. The sample consists of about 59,000 clones, over 75% of them appearing once. Material: peripheral blood. The source is a man in his sixties with COVID-19, enrolled during active disease. CDR3s include the opening cysteine and the closing phenylalanine or tryptophan. D genes are given only for firm matches. Size is omitted from some rows. Given values are once, few, many or a class for expanded clones.

>15|TRBV7-9|NA|TRBJ1-3|NA
TGTGCCAGCAGCGCCATGACAGTCTCTGGAAACACCATATATTTT
CASSAMTVSGNTIYF
>12|TRBV10-3|NA|TRBJ2-2|few
TGTGCCATCAGTGGTCGGGCCGGGGAGCTGTTTTTT
CAISGRAGELFF
>14|TRBV9|NA|TRBJ1-2|NA
TGTGCCAGCAGCGTAACGAGGTCAGACTATGGCTACACCTTC
CASSVTRSDYGYTF
>12|TRBV6-5|NA|TRBJ2-3|NA
TGTGCTAGCCTAGGGGGGGCAGATACGCAGTATTTT
CASLGGADTQYF
>14|TRBV9|TRBD1|TRBJ2-3|NA
TGTGCCAGCAGCGTCCGACAGGGCGCAGATACGCAGTATTTT
CASSVRQGADTQYF
>15|TRBV30|TRBD2|TRBJ2-3|NA
TGTGCCTGGAGTGTAGGGACTAGCCGTTCAGATACGCAGTATTTT
CAWSVGTSRSDTQYF
>17|TRBV5-1|TRBD2|TRBJ2-5|NA
TGCGCCAGCAGCTTGGACCCTAGCGGGGGGGCCGGAAAGACCCAGTACTTC
CASSLDPSGGAGKTQYF
>17|TRBV4-2|TRBD2|TRBJ2-3|NA
TGTGCCAGCAGCCAATTCCAGACTAGCGAAGGCACAGATACGCAGTATTTT
CASSQFQTSEGTDTQYF
>15|TRBV11-2|NA|TRBJ1-4|NA
TGTGCCAGCAGCTTAGCGGGGGCAACTAATGAAAAACTGTTTTTT
CASSLAGATNEKLFF
>16|TRBV7-9|TRBD2|TRBJ2-5|NA
TGTGCCAGCAGCCGTTCGGTCCTAGCGGGCAAAGAGACCCAGTACTTC
CASSRSVLAGKETQYF
>12|TRBV5-1|NA|TRBJ2-1|NA
TGCGCCAGCCCTGGCGGATACAATGAGCAGTTCTTC
CASPGGYNEQFF
>14|TRBV5-8|TRBD2|TRBJ2-1|NA
TGTGCCAGCAGCCCTAGGACTAGCTACAATGAGCAGTTCTTC
CASSPRTSYNEQFF
>14|TRBV7-9|TRBD1|TRBJ2-5|NA
TGTGCCAGCAGCTCGCAGGGGGCAGAGGAGACCCAGTACTTC
CASSSQGAEETQYF
>16|TRBV6-2/TRBV6-3|NA|TRBJ1-1|few
TGTGCCAGCAGTTACTCTGGTAGAGACATGAACACTGAAGCTTTCTTT
CASSYSGRDMNTEAFF
>13|TRBV30|NA|TRBJ1-1|NA
TGTGCCTGGACCGTCGGGGGGAACACTGAAGCTTTCTTT
CAWTVGGNTEAFF
>15|TRBV3-1/TRBV3-2|NA|TRBJ2-1|NA
TGTGCCAGCAGCTCTCTTGGCGGAGTGGACAATGAGCAGTTCTTC
CASSSLGGVDNEQFF
>12|TRBV25-1|NA|TRBJ2-7|NA
TGTGCCAGCAGTGGACAGCTATACGAGCAGTACTTC
CASSGQLYEQYF
>16|TRBV7-9|TRBD1|TRBJ1-1|NA
TGTGCCAGCAGCTTAGTTGCTGGGACAGGGGGCACTGAAGCTTTCTTT
CASSLVAGTGGTEAFF
>14|TRBV4-1|NA|TRBJ2-1|NA
TGCGCCAGCAGCCAACTAACAGGGACCAATGAGCAGTTCTTC
CASSQLTGTNEQFF
>11|TRBV10-3|NA|TRBJ2-7|NA
TGTGCCACCCAACAGGGCTACGAGCAGTACTTC
CATQQGYEQYF
>15|TRBV2|TRBD1|TRBJ2-5|NA
TGTGCCAGCAGTCGGGACAGGGGGGATCAAGAGACCCAGTACTTC
CASSRDRGDQETQYF
>13|TRBV19|TRBD2|TRBJ2-7|NA
TGTGCCAGTAGTATGGGACTAGACTACGAGCAGTACTTC
CASSMGLDYEQYF
>16|TRBV4-2|TRBD2|TRBJ2-2|NA
TGTGCCAGCAAGGAGGGTAGCGGGACAAACACCGGGGAGCTGTTTTTT
CASKEGSGTNTGELFF
>15|TRBV10-2|TRBD2|TRBJ2-7|NA
TGCGCCAGCAGTATTGTGGGACTAGCGGGAGGCGAGCAGTACTTC
CASSIVGLAGGEQYF
>11|TRBV29-1|NA|TRBJ1-1|once
TGCAGCGCCATGACAGGCCCTGAAGCTTTCTTT
CSAMTGPEAFF
>15|TRBV7-3|NA|TRBJ2-2|NA
TGTGCCAGCAGCTCAGACTCGGCTAGCGCCGGGGAGCTGTTTTTT
CASSSDSASAGELFF
>14|TRBV5-5|TRBD1|TRBJ2-7|NA
TGTGCCAGCAGCTTGGGACAGGGCCCCTACGAGCAGTACTTC
CASSLGQGPYEQYF
>17|TRBV9|TRBD2|TRBJ2-3|once
TGTGCCAGCAGCGCTTCCGGGGGGGGCTTTGGCACAGATACGCAGTATTTT
CASSASGGGFGTDTQYF
>14|TRBV5-1|NA|TRBJ2-1|NA
TGCGCCAGCAGCTTGGTCTGGGGGCACAATGAGCAGTTCTTC
CASSLVWGHNEQFF
>15|TRBV7-9|NA|TRBJ2-7|NA
TGTGCCAGCAGCTTGGGCGGGGGCGACTTCCACGAGCAGTACTTC
CASSLGGGDFHEQYF
>15|TRBV7-3|TRBD2|TRBJ2-1|few
TGTGCCAGCAGCTTAGCGGGAGCCACCTACAATGAGCAGTTCTTC
CASSLAGATYNEQFF
>12|TRBV29-1|TRBD1|TRBJ2-7|NA
TGCAGCGCCCCGTTGGGACAGTACGAGCAGTACTTC
CSAPLGQYEQYF
>14|TRBV3-1/TRBV3-2|TRBD2|TRBJ2-7|NA
TGTGCCAGCGGTATAGCGGGGGGGGACTACGAGCAGTACTTC
CASGIAGGDYEQYF
>15|TRBV7-3|TRBD2|TRBJ2-7|NA
TGTGCCAGCAGCTCTGCGGGAGGGCCTCTCTACGAGCAGTACTTC
CASSSAGGPLYEQYF
>20|TRBV6-1|NA|TRBJ2-3|NA
TGTGCCAGCAGTGAAGCTAGAAGGTCCACAGGGATTACTAGCACAGATACGCAGTATTTT
CASSEARRSTGITSTDTQYF
>15|TRBV3-1/TRBV3-2|NA|TRBJ2-1|NA
TGTGCCAGCAGCCAAGGGACAGACTCGTGGAATGAGCAGTTCTTC
CASSQGTDSWNEQFF
>12|TRBV29-1|TRBD1|TRBJ2-7|NA
TGCAGCGCCGAGACAGGGGTGGCCGAGCAGTACTTC
CSAETGVAEQYF
>15|TRBV19|TRBD2|TRBJ2-3|NA
TGTGCCAGTAGTACAGGGACTAGCGGGCGGGATACGCAGTATTTT
CASSTGTSGRDTQYF
>15|TRBV10-3|TRBD2|TRBJ2-5|NA
TGTGCCATCAGTGAGCTGGCGGGAGCCCAAGAGACCCAGTACTTC
CAISELAGAQETQYF
>14|TRBV23-1|TRBD1|TRBJ2-5|NA
TGCGCCAGCAGTCAATCTGCAGGGGGCGAGACCCAGTACTTC
CASSQSAGGETQYF
>15|TRBV4-3|NA|TRBJ2-7|NA
TGCGCCAGCAGCCTCGAGCGGTCGAGCTCCTACGAGCAGTACTTC
CASSLERSSSYEQYF
>15|TRBV7-8|NA|TRBJ1-5|NA
TGTGCCAGCAGCTTAGAATCTCATGAGGTTCAGCCCCAGCATTTT
CASSLESHEVQPQHF
>16|TRBV21-1|NA|TRBJ2-1|NA
TGTGCCAGCAGCAAATCTGGCGGGAGGAAGCTCAATGAGCAGTTCTTC
CASSKSGGRKLNEQFF
>16|TRBV4-1|TRBD2|TRBJ2-7|NA
TGCGCCAGCAGCCAATCCTTTTCGCGGGGGGGCCGCGAGCAGTACTTC
CASSQSFSRGGREQYF
>12|TRBV29-1|NA|TRBJ1-5|NA
TGCAGCGTTGAAAGTCACGGGGAGCCCCAGCATTTT
CSVESHGEPQHF
>14|TRBV19|TRBD1|TRBJ2-3|NA
TGTGCCAGTAGGACAGGGTCGGGCACAGATACGCAGTATTTT
CASRTGSGTDTQYF
>16|TRBV2|NA|TRBJ2-5|NA
TGTGCCAGCAGTGAATCAGGTGCTACTAGGCAAGAGACCCAGTACTTC
CASSESGATRQETQYF
>15|TRBV9|TRBD1|TRBJ2-5|NA
TGTGCCAGCAGCTCGGGACAGACGATTCGGGAGACCCAGTACTTC
CASSSGQTIRETQYF
>15|TRBV13|NA|TRBJ2-5|NA
TGTGCCAGCAGCTCCCTTGGGGGCCAGGGGGAGACCCAGTACTTC
CASSSLGGQGETQYF
>18|TRBV3-1/TRBV3-2|NA|TRBJ1-2|NA
TGTGCCAGCAGCCTTCGACAGTCCCTCACGAACTATAACTATGGCTACACCTTC
CASSLRQSLTNYNYGYTF
>13|TRBV5-1|NA|TRBJ2-3|NA
TGCGCCAGCAGCCGACAGCGCACAGATACGCAGTATTTT
CASSRQRTDTQYF
>16|TRBV5-6|TRBD2|TRBJ2-3|NA
TGTGCCAGCAGCTATAGGACTAGCGGGGGCACAGATACGCAGTATTTT
CASSYRTSGGTDTQYF
>15|TRBV4-3|NA|TRBJ2-1|NA
TGCGCCAGCAGCCAGGACACTACAGGCTTCGATGAGCAGTTCTTC
CASSQDTTGFDEQFF
>13|TRBV5-8|NA|TRBJ2-1|NA
TGTGCCAGCAGCTTGATTGTGCGGAATGAGCAGTTCTTC
CASSLIVRNEQFF